This TCR beta chain was recovered during a study of shared clonotypes between healthy human individuals. The CDR3 runs to 14 residues. CDR1 is SNHLY, CDR2 FYNNEI, per germline. Between the trimmed V and J ends, which lost 6 bases and 6 bases, there was a span of 15 bases. Genomic DNA of every subset was divided equally among multiple immunoSEQ plates. Researchers sequenced unsorted PBMC DNA using ten immunoSEQ deep assay plates. TCRdb's table, derived via immunoSEQ multiplex PCR, lists solely in-frame clones and lacks some. The table records about 490,000 clones, 70% to 80% of them present only once. The sequence derives from a woman aged 40 to 50 in good health. Some clones in this sample may be carry-over from other donors' samples. The rearrangement joins TRBV2 to TRBJ1-5; a weak D match, TRBD1 (5 bases). Material: PBMCs. The CDR3 region has the DNA TGTGCCAGCAGGTGGGACGGAGTGGGTCAGCCCCAGCATTTT. Protein: CASRWDGVGQPQHF. Filled out from reference TRBV2 and TRBJ1-5, the complete variable domain reads EPEVTQTPSHQVTQMGQEVILRCVPISNHLYFYWYRQILGQKVEFLVSFYNNEISEKSEIFDDQFSVERPDGSNFTLKIRSTKLEDSAMYFCASRWDGVGQPQHFGDGTRLSIL.